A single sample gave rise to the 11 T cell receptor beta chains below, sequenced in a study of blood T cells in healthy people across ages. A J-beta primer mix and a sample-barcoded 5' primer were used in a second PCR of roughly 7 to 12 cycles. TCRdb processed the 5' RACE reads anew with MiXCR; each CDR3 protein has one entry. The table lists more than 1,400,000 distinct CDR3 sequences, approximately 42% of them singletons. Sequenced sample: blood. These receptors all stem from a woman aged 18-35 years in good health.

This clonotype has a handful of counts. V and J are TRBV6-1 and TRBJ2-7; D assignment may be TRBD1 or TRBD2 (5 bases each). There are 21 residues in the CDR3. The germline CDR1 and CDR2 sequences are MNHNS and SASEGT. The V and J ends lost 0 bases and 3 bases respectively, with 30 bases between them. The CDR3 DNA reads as TGTGCCAGCAGTGAAGCCCGCCTGAAGGTGACGAGTCGGGGCCTCCACTACGAGCAGTACTTC. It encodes CASSEARLKVTSRGLHYEQYF.

The CDR3: CASSYSSGAYNEQYF. The DNA of the CDR3 is TGTGCCAGCAGTTACTCTAGCGGGGCTTACAATGAGCAGTACTTC. The V gene is TRBV6-6, the J gene TRBJ2-1; 8 nucleotides match TRBD2. The end of the DNA aligns better with TRBJ2-7, so the J call may be wrong. Germline CDR1 reads MNHNY; CDR2 reads SVGAGI (reference sequence). The CDR3 spans 15 residues.

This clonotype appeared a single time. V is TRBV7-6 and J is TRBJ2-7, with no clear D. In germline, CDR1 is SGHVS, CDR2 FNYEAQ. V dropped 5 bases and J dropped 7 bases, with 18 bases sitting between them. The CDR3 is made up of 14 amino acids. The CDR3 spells CASSGNPSDNEQYF. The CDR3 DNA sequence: TGTGCCAGCAGCGGTAATCCGAGCGACAATGAGCAGTACTTC.

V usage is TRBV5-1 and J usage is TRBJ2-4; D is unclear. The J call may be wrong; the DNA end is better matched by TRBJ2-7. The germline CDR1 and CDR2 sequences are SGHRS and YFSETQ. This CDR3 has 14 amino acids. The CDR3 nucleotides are TGCGCCAGCAGCTTGGGTTGGGAAGGGTACGAGCAGTACTTC. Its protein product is CASSLGWEGYEQYF.

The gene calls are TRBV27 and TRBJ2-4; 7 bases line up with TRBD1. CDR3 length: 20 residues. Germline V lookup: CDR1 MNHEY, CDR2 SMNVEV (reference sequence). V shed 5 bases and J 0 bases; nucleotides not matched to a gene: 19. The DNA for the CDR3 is TGTGCCAGCAGTCCGAGGGGGACAGAATCGAGACCACTAGCCAAAAACATTCAGTACTTC. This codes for CASSPRGTESRPLAKNIQYF.

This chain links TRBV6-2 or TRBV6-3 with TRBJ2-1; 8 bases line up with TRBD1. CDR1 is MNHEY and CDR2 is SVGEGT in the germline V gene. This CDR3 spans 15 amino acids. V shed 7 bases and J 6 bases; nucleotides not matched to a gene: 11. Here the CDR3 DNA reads TGTGCCAGCATACAGGGGAGCACAGGGGGCAATGAGCAGTTCTTC. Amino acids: CASIQGSTGGNEQFF.

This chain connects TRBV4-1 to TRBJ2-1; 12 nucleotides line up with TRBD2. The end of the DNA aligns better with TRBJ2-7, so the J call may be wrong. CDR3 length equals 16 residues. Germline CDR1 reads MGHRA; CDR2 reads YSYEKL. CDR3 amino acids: CASSQGLAGAYNEQYF. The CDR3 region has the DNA TGCGCCAGCAGCCAAGGACTAGCGGGGGCCTACAATGAGCAGTACTTC.

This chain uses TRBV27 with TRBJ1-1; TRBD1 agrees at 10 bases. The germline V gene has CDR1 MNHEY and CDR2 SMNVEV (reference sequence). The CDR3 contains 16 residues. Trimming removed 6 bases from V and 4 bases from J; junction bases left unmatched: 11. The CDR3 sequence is CASSLGQGLLSTEAFF. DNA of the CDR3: TGTGCCAGCAGCTTGGGACAGGGGTTATTATCCACTGAAGCTTTCTTT.

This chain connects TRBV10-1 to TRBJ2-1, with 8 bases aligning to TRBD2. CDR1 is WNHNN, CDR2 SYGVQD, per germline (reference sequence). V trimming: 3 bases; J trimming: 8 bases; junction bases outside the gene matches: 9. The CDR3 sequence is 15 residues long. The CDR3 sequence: CASSDERGFYDEQFF. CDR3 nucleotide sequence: TGCGCCAGCAGTGATGAGCGGGGGTTTTACGATGAGCAGTTCTTC.

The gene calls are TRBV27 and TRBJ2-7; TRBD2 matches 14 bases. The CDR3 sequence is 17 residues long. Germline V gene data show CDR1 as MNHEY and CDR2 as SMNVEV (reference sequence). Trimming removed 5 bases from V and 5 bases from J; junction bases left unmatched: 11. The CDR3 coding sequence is TGTGCCAGCAGTCCTCAGACTAGCGGGAGGGCGCATAACGAGCAGTACTTC. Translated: CASSPQTSGRAHNEQYF.

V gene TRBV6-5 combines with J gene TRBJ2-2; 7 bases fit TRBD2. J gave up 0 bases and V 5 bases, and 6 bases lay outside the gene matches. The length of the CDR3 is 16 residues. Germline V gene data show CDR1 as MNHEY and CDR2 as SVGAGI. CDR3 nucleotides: TGTGCCAGCAGTCCTCAGGGACTAACGAACACCGGGGAGCTGTTTTTT. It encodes CASSPQGLTNTGELFF.